Following are 28 T cell receptor beta chains from one sample sequenced in a study of T cells in Graves' hyperthyroidism and ophthalmopathy. Amplified TCR beta CDR3 regions came from RNA transcripts. The HTBI primer set drove a first-round RT-PCR of the TCR CDR3. MiXCR was run by TCRdb on the multiplex PCR reads, yielding one entry per CDR3 protein. The data contain about 640,000 distinct CDR3 sequences, roughly 15% of them singletons. Sample: blood. The receptors here all came from a woman aged 50 to 60 with Graves' ophthalmopathy.

Regarding this clonotype: Since a much larger clone is just one base distant, this may be a read error. The chain carries TRBV27 and TRBJ2-7; TRBD2 matches at 11 bases. Looked up from germline, CDR1 is MNHEY and CDR2 is SMNVEV (reference sequence). Losses at the gene ends were 6 bases for V and 6 bases for J; bases not matched to a gene: 7. The CDR3 length is 14 residues. Written as DNA, the CDR3 is TGTGCCAGCAGAATAACTAGCGGGAGTAGCGAGCAGTACTTC. Translated, it gives CASRITSGSSEQYF.

The CDR3 bases are TGTGCCAGCAGTTACCCGACTAGCGGAGCCCTTGGGGAGCTGTTTTTT. Amino acids: CASSYPTSGALGELFF. The chain carries TRBV6-2 or TRBV6-3 and TRBJ2-2; 9 nucleotides match TRBD2. With V trimmed by 2 bases and J by 8 bases, 9 bases remained unmatched. CDR1 is MNHEY and CDR2 is SVGEGT in the germline V gene. CDR3 length equals 16 residues.

The chain recombines TRBV14 with TRBJ2-5; a weak D match, TRBD1 (5 bases). V was cut by 0 bases and J by 5 bases, with 19 bases left in between. The CDR3 is made up of 17 amino acids. Germline-derived CDR1 and CDR2 are SGHDN and FVKESK. CDR3 sequence: CASSQESDSLAGETQYF. The CDR3 nucleotides are TGTGCCAGCAGCCAAGAAAGTGATTCCCTTGCAGGGGAGACCCAGTACTTC. The whole variable domain, remainder taken from reference TRBV14 and TRBJ2-5, is EAGVTQFPSHSVIEKGQTVTLRCDPISGHDNLYWYRRVMGKEIKFLLHFVKESKQDESGMPNNRFLAERTGGTYSTLKVQPAELEDSGVYFCASSQESDSLAGETQYFGPGTRLLVL.

Points on this clonotype: This CDR3 fails to terminate in the conserved phenylalanine or tryptophan, so it likely reflects a read error. The chain couples TRBV7-9 to TRBJ2-1, with 10 bases that match TRBD2. This CDR3 is built from 16 residues. CDR1 and CDR2 (germline): SEHNR, FQNEAQ (reference sequence). Trimming at V came to 4 bases and at J to 3 bases, leaving 6 bases not matched to a gene. The CDR3 sequence: CASSSSSGSHYNEQFC. CDR3 sequence (DNA): TGTGCCAGCAGCTCCTCTAGCGGGAGTCACTACAATGAGCAGTTCTGC.

The chain joins TRBV24-1 to TRBJ2-2; no firm D call. V gave up 5 bases and J gave up 1 base, with 4 bases separating them. CDR3 length equals 13 residues. CDR1 is KGHDR and CDR2 is SFDVKD in the germline V gene. The DNA for the CDR3 is TGTGCCACCAGTGTAAAGAACACCGGGGAGCTGTTTTTT. Amino acid sequence: CATSVKNTGELFF.

With regard to this clonotype: This may be a read error, as it is one base from a much larger clone. The chain uses TRBV3-1 and TRBJ2-7; D not resolved. Germline CDR1 reads LGHDT; CDR2 reads YNNKEL (reference sequence). CDR3 length equals 14 residues. The CDR3 sequence is CASSQDFGSHEQYF. CDR3 sequence (DNA): TGTGCCAGCAGCCAAGATTTCGGCTCCCACGAGCAGTACTTC.

This clonotype was recorded once. The rearrangement joins TRBV7-6 to TRBJ2-5; 10 bases match TRBD1. CDR1 and CDR2 from the germline V gene are SGHVS and FNYEAQ. Trimming at V came to 1 base and at J to 5 bases, leaving 10 bases not matched to a gene. CDR3 length: 17 amino acids. This CDR3 reads CASSLDGTGAYLETQYF. Here the CDR3 DNA reads TGTGCCAGCAGCTTAGATGGGACAGGGGCGTACCTGGAGACCCAGTACTTC. Looking up the rest from reference TRBV7-6 and TRBJ2-5 gives the full variable domain: GAGVSQSPRYKVTKRGQDVALRCDPISGHVSLYWYRQALGQGPEFLTYFNYEAQQDKSGLPNDRFSAERPEGSISTLTIQRTEQRDSAMYRCASSLDGTGAYLETQYFGPGTRLLVL.

This clonotype was observed at least ten times. The chain joins TRBV5-1 to TRBJ2-3, with D uncertain. Looked up from germline, CDR1 is SGHRS and CDR2 is YFSETQ. V was pared by 0 bases and J by 0 bases, with 8 bases between. CDR3 size: 15 residues. DNA for the CDR3: TGCGCCAGCAGCTTGGCGGCTCACAGCACAGATACGCAGTATTTT. Its translation: CASSLAAHSTDTQYF.

In its sample, this clonotype was seen many times. The chain recombines TRBV20-1 with TRBJ2-7, with 11 bases fitting TRBD2. With 3 bases clipped from V and 0 bases from J, the junction kept 1 base outside the gene matches. The CDR3 is made up of 14 amino acids. Germline CDR1 DFQATT, CDR2 SNEGSKA (reference sequence). The CDR3 loop reads CSASTSGSSYEQYF. CDR3 nucleotide sequence: TGCAGTGCTAGTACTAGCGGGAGCTCCTACGAGCAGTACTTC.

J is TRBJ2-2 and V is TRBV12-3 or TRBV12-4; D ambiguous. The length of the CDR3 is 15 residues. The V end was cut by 5 bases, the J end by 2 bases, with 12 bases between. In nucleotides, the CDR3 is TGTGCCAGCAGTGCCAGAAGAACCAACACCGGGGAGCTGTTTTTT. Translated: CASSARRTNTGELFF.

This chain uses TRBV20-1 with TRBJ2-2; 9 nucleotides match TRBD2. V shed 0 bases, J shed 6 bases, and the junction held 5 bases outside the gene matches. The CDR3 consists of 15 residues. CDR1 and CDR2 (germline): DFQATT, SNEGSKA (reference sequence). The CDR3 sequence is CSAREGSGSPGELFF. For the CDR3, the DNA is TGCAGTGCTAGAGAAGGTAGCGGGAGCCCCGGGGAGCTGTTTTTT.

The chain recombines TRBV11-1 with TRBJ2-1; TRBD1 aligns across 8 bases. V shed 3 bases and J 0 bases; nucleotides not matched to a gene: 7. The CDR3 has 17 amino acids. From germline, CDR1 is SGHAT and CDR2 FQDESV (reference sequence). In DNA form, the CDR3 reads TGTGCCAGCAGCTTTGCTAGGACAGGGAGCTCCTACAATGAGCAGTTCTTC. This sequence encodes CASSFARTGSSYNEQFF.

CDR3 sequence reads: CASRSRDRGSYNEQFF. DNA of the CDR3: TGTGCCAGCAGATCCCGGGACAGGGGATCCTACAATGAGCAGTTCTTC. This rearrangement joins TRBV12-3 or TRBV12-4 to TRBJ2-1; 10 nucleotides align to TRBD1. V lost 6 bases, J lost 1 base, and 6 bases stayed unmatched. The CDR3 extends over 16 amino acids.

This clonotype was counted ten times or more. This chain's CDR3 is CASRGDRGRDEQFF. CDR3 nucleotide sequence: TGTGCCAGCAGGGGGGACAGGGGGAGGGATGAGCAGTTCTTC. The V and J genes are TRBV6-2 or TRBV6-3 and TRBJ2-1; TRBD1 matches 11 bases. Germline V gene lookup returns CDR1 MNHEY and CDR2 SVGEGT. Trimming took 6 bases from V and 8 from J; bases not matched to a gene: 6. CDR3 size: 14 residues.

This clonotype appeared many times. The chain links TRBV20-1 to TRBJ2-3, with 16 bases identical to TRBD2. CDR3 length: 18 residues. Per germline, CDR1 DFQATT and CDR2 SNEGSKA (reference sequence). V dropped 4 bases and J dropped 1; count of bases not matched to a gene: 8. The CDR3: CSANSGLAGGRGTDTQYF. The CDR3 coding sequence is TGCAGTGCTAATTCGGGACTAGCGGGAGGGCGTGGCACAGATACGCAGTATTTT.

V and J are TRBV14 and TRBJ2-3; TRBD2 aligns across 9 bases. The CDR3 length is 16 residues. Trimming at V came to 5 bases and at J to 2 bases, leaving 8 bases not matched to a gene. Germline V gene lookup returns CDR1 SGHDN and CDR2 FVKESK. CDR3 loop: CASSRRTSDNTDTQYF. The DNA of the CDR3 is TGTGCCAGCAGCAGACGGACTAGCGATAACACAGATACGCAGTATTTT. Combining the CDR3 with reference TRBV14 and TRBJ2-3 gives the whole variable domain EAGVTQFPSHSVIEKGQTVTLRCDPISGHDNLYWYRRVMGKEIKFLLHFVKESKQDESGMPNNRFLAERTGGTYSTLKVQPAELEDSGVYFCASSRRTSDNTDTQYFGPGTRLTVL.

The CDR3 DNA is TGCAGCGTTGTTTTGGGCGACCGGCGAGGTCAGCCCCAGCATTTT. Protein product: CSVVLGDRRGQPQHF. This rearrangement joins TRBV29-1 to TRBJ1-5; D unclear. CDR3 length: 15 amino acids. Germline V gene sequence: CDR1 SQVTM, CDR2 ANQGSEA. Trimming cost V 4 bases and J 6 bases, with 19 bases left between them.

This clonotype appeared a few times. The rearrangement joins TRBV9 to TRBJ1-4; D is possibly TRBD1 (6 bases). Germline assignment: CDR1 SGDLS and CDR2 YYNGEE. Trimming removed 3 bases at V and 3 bases at J, with 9 bases between. The CDR3 sequence is 14 residues long. The CDR3 DNA reads TGTGCCAGCAGCGAGACAGGTTCTAATGAAAAACTGTTTTTT. It codes for CASSETGSNEKLFF.

Many counts were recorded for this clonotype. The CDR3 sequence: CASSRDSSPTDTQYF. The CDR3 nucleotides are TGTGCCAGCAGCCGAGACTCATCCCCGACAGATACGCAGTATTTT. The chain carries TRBV7-3 and TRBJ2-3; D uncertain. Germline loops: CDR1 SGHTA, CDR2 FQGTGA. V was clipped by 5 bases and J by 3 bases, with 15 bases between them. The CDR3 spans 15 residues. Full variable domain (missing parts from reference TRBV7-3 and TRBJ2-3): GAGVSQTPSNKVTEKGKYVELRCDPISGHTALYWYRQSLGQGPEFLIYFQGTGAADDSGLPNDRFFAVRPEGSVSTLKIQRTERGDSAVYLCASSRDSSPTDTQYFGPGTRLTVL.

The table lists this clonotype with many counts. The CDR3 loop reads CAIGRRLLSGANVLTF. CDR3 nucleotides: TGTGCCATAGGTCGCAGGTTGTTATCTGGGGCCAACGTCCTGACTTTC. V gene TRBV24-1 combines with J gene TRBJ2-6; no definite D call. Per germline, CDR1 KGHDR and CDR2 SFDVKD. The CDR3 runs to 16 residues. The V end was cut by 11 bases, the J end by 1 base, with 17 bases between.

The rearrangement uses TRBV10-3 and TRBJ2-7; no definite D call. Trimming pared 4 bases from V and 5 bases from J, leaving 9 bases between. Germline values: CDR1 ENHRY, CDR2 SYGVKD. The CDR3 totals 12 residues. The CDR3 here is CAISVAHHEQYF. The CDR3 DNA reads as TGTGCCATCAGTGTTGCGCACCACGAGCAGTACTTC.

This clonotype was seen ten or more times. The chain employs TRBV24-1 and TRBJ2-1, with 8 bases matching TRBD1. The CDR3 is made up of 15 amino acids. Trimming at V came to 4 bases and at J to 5 bases, leaving 6 bases not matched to a gene. Germline V lookup: CDR1 KGHDR, CDR2 SFDVKD. The CDR3 sequence is CATSDRTGWNNEQFF. CDR3 nucleotide sequence: TGTGCCACCAGTGACCGGACAGGGTGGAACAATGAGCAGTTCTTC.

This clonotype was seen ten or more times. The V call is TRBV5-6, the J call TRBJ1-2, with 7 bases that match TRBD1. The CDR3 spans 13 residues. Germline trimming cut 3 bases from V and 8 bases from J; bases unmatched to any gene: 7. Germline V gene data show CDR1 as SGHDT and CDR2 as YYEEEE. The CDR3 bases are TGTGCCAGCAGCTCTGGGACAGTCAGCGGCTACACCTTC. Translation gives CASSSGTVSGYTF.

This clonotype was counted at least ten times. The V gene is TRBV20-1, the J gene TRBJ1-2; D may be TRBD1 (6 bases). This CDR3 spans 13 amino acids. V was shortened by 1 base and J by 8 bases, with 14 bases between the two germline ends. Germline-derived CDR1 and CDR2 are DFQATT and SNEGSKA (reference sequence). CDR3 sequence: CSARVKGGSGYTF. The CDR3 DNA reads TGCAGTGCTAGAGTTAAGGGGGGCTCGGGCTACACCTTC.

This clonotype was observed a few times. Given a much more abundant clone one base away, this may be a read error. The J gene is TRBJ1-1, the V gene TRBV5-1, with a weak D call TRBD1 (6 bases). The CDR3 has 14 residues. Germline assignment: CDR1 SGHRS and CDR2 YFSETQ. The DNA of the CDR3 is TGCGCCAGCAGCTGGACAGACATGAACGCTGAAGCTTTCTTT. Encoded protein: CASSWTDMNAEAFF.

This sequence joins TRBV25-1 and TRBJ2-7, with D maybe TRBD1 (5 bases). Trimming took 1 base from V and 3 from J, leaving 13 bases between them. There are 15 residues in the CDR3. Germline values: CDR1 MGHDK, CDR2 SYGVNS. CDR3 sequence (DNA): TGTGCCAGCAGTGAATGGGCGGACAACGGCTACGAGCAGTACTTC. Protein sequence: CASSEWADNGYEQYF.

This clonotype was found many times. The chain has TRBV28 and TRBJ1-1; D not resolved. Trimming cost V 2 bases and J 3 bases, with 10 bases left between them. CDR1 is MDHEN, CDR2 SYDVKM, per germline. The CDR3 is 14 amino acids. The CDR3 loop reads CASSLEGRYTEAFF. Here the CDR3 DNA reads TGTGCCAGCAGTTTAGAGGGTCGGTACACTGAAGCTTTCTTT.

This clonotype showed up many times. This CDR3 is CASSPIGSRLIGNEQYF. CDR3 in DNA: TGTGCCAGCTCACCAATAGGATCTAGGTTAATCGGAAACGAGCAGTACTTC. The chain links TRBV18 to TRBJ2-7; D unclear. Trimming removed 2 bases at V and 5 bases at J, with 22 bases between. This CDR3 has 17 residues. Germline CDR1 KGHSH, CDR2 LQKENI.